Listed here is a single T cell receptor (beta chain). This sample is part of a study of blood T cell repertoires in COVID-19. The CDR3 sequence is 13 residues long. V gave up 2 bases and J gave up 4 bases, with 8 bases separating them. Per the germline V gene, CDR1 is LGHNA and CDR2 is YSLEER. Data came from immunoSEQ multiplex PCR; TCRdb stores just in-frame clones and leaves some out. The table has hundreds of thousands of clones, 85% seen once. The chain uses TRBV4-3 and TRBJ1-1, with unresolved D. This TCR was recovered from a human donor in a cohort sampled during active COVID-19. Sequencing input: peripheral blood. CDR3 region: CASSQWGVTEAFF. DNA for the CDR3: TGCGCCAGCAGCCAATGGGGAGTCACTGAAGCTTTCTTT.